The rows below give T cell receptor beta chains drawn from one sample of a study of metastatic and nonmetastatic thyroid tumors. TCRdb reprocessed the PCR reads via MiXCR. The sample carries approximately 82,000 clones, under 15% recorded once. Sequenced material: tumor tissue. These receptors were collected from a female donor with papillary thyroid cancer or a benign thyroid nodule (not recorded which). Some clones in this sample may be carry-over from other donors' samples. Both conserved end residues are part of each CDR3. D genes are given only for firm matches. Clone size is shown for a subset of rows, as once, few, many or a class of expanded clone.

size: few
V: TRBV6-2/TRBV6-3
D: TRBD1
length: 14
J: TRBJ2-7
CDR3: CASTLDRGSYEQYF

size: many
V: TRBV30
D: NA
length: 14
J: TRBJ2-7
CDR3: CAWSPAGRPYEQYF

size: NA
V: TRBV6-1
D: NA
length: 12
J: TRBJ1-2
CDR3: CASKDSSSGYTF

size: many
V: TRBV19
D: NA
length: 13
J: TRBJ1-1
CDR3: CASSIMGNVEAFF

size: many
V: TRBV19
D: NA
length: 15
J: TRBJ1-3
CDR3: CASSMVLHSGNTIYF

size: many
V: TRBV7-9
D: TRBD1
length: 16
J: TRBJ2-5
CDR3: CASSLGVTGGKETQYF

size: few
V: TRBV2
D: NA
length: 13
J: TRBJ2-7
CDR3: CAIVAPDGYEQYF

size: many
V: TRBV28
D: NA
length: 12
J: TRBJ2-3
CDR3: CASSIPHGTQYF

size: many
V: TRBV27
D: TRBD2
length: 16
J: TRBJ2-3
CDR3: CASSPYWGGVTDTQYF

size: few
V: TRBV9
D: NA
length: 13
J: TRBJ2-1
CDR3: CASSVGAEVEQFF

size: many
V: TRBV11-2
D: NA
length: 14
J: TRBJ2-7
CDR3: CASSLDRDVDEQYF

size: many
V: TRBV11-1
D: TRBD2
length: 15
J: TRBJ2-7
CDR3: CASSLRLAGMSEQYF

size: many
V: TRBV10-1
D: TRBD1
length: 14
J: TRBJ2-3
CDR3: CASSRDRVFDTQYF

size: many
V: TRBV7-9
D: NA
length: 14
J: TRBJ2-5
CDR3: CASSFRSVKETQYF

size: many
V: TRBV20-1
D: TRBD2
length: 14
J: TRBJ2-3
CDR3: CSARGGGPRDTQYF

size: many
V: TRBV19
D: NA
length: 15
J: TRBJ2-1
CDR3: CASSGPLVGYNEQFF

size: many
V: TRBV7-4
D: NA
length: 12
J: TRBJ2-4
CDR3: CASSLGRTIQYF

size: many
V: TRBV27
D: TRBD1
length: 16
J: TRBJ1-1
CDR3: CASSFQKRQGFTEAFF

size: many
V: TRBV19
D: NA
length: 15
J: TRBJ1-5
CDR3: CASSIYGVGNQPQHF

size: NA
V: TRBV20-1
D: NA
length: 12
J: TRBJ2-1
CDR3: CSAILAGNEQFF

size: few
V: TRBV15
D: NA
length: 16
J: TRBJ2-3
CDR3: CATSTFVTLITDTQYF

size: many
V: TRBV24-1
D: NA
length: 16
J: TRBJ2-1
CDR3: CATSDLQFAGNNEQFF

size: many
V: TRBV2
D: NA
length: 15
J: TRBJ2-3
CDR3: CASSGTQTNTDTQYF

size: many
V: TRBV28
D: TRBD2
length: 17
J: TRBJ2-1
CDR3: CASSLAGGPWSYNEQFF

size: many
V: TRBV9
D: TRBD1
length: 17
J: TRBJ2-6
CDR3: CASSPRDRDSGANVLTF

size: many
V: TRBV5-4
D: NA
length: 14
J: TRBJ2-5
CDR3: CASSLSVGQETQYF

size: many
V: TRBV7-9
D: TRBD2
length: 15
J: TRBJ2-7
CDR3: CASSHRTSGSNEQYF

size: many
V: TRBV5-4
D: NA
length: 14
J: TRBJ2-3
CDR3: CASSGRVATDTQYF

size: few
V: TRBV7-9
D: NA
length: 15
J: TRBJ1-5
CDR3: CASSSWGVGMGPQHF

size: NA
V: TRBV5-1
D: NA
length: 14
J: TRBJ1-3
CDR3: CASSLEGTGNTIYF

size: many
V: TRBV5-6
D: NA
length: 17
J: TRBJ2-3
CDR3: CASSLFGEVPSTDTQYF

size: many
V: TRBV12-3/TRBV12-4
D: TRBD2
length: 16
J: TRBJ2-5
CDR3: CASSLGLADFQETQYF

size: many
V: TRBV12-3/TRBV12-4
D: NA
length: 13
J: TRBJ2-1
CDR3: CASLNRERGEQFF

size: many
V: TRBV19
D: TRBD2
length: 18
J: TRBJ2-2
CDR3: CASSIGTSGRVATGELFF

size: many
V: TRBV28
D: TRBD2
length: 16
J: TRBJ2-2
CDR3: CASSVAGAANTGELFF

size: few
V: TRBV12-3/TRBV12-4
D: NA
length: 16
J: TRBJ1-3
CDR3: CASSYSAGPRSDTIYF

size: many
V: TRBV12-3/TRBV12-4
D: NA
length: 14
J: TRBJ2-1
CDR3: CASKGGPIPNEQFF

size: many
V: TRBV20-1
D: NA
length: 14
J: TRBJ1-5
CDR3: CSARVAAGNQPQHF

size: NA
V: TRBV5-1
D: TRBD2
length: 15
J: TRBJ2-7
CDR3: CASSLGSSGRDEQYF

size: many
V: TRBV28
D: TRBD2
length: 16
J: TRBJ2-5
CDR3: CASSGLAGVSYETQYF

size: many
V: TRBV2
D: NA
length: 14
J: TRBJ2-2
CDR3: CASSDWGRTGELFF

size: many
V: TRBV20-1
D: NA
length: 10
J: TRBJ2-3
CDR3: CSARTDTQYF

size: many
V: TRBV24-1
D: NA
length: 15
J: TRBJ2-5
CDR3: CATSDSTVLQETQYF

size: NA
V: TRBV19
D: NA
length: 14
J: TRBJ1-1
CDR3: CASSLRGANTEAFF

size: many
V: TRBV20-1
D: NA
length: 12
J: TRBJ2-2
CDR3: CSTRGNTGELFF

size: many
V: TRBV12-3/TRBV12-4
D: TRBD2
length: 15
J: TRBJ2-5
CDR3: CASSPVVAGGGTQYF

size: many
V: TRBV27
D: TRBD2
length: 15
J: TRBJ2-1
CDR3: CASSDIAGDVNEQFF

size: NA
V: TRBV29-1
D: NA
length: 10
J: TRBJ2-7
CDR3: CSVGEGEQYF

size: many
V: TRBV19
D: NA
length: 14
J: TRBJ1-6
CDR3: CASSMTGGDSPLHF

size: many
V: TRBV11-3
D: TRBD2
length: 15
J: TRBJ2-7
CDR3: CASSRTSGSSYEQYF

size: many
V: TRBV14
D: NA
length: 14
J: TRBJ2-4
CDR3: CASSDGEGKNIQYF

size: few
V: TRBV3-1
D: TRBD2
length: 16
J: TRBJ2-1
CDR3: CASSQDRTSGYNEQFF

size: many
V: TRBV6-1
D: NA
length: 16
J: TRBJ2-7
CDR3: CTSSPSSGLSSYEQYF

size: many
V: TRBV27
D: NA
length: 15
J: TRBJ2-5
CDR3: CASSLGGPGGETQYF

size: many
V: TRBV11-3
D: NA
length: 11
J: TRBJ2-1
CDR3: CASSLRVEQFF

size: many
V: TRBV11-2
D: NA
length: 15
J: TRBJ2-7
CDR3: CASSLDRGWKYEQYF

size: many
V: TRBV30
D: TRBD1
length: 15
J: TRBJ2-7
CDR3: CAWSGRGQGSYEQYF

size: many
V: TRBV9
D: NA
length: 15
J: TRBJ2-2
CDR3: CASSVGRVPAGELFF

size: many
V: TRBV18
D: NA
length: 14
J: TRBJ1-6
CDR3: CASSPLQRDSPLHF

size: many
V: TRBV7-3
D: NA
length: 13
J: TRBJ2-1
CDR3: CASSITDYNEQFF